Below are 17 T cell receptor beta chains sequenced from a single sample in a study of PD-L1 blockade in urothelial cancer. Sequencing used immunoSEQ multiplex PCR; TCRdb keeps in-frame clones, though not all of them. The table has around 100,000 clones, around 87% seen once. Time point noted: pretreatment peripheral blood. The starting material was PBMCs, obtained around atezolizumab (anti-PD-L1) treatment. The receptors were sampled from a man between 60 and 70 years old with urothelial cancer.

The V and J genes are TRBV9 and TRBJ2-7; D not certain. CDR1 SGDLS and CDR2 YYNGEE come from the germline V gene. The CDR3 extends over 13 amino acids. Trimming cost V 3 bases and J 5 bases, with 12 bases left between them. The CDR3 sequence is CASSGYLGDEQYF. CDR3 coding DNA: TGTGCCAGCAGCGGTTACTTGGGCGACGAGCAGTACTTC.

The V gene is TRBV11-2, the J gene TRBJ1-1; D gene unclear. The CDR3 totals 14 residues. CDR1 is SGHAT and CDR2 is FQNNGV in the germline V gene. V was pared by 3 bases and J by 0 bases, with 8 bases between. Written as DNA, the CDR3 is TGTGCCAGCAGCTTCACAGCAGTGAACACTGAAGCTTTCTTT. Protein sequence: CASSFTAVNTEAFF.

The J gene is TRBJ1-2, the V gene TRBV27; a possible D gene is TRBD1 (5 bases). The CDR3 extends over 12 amino acids. Trimming shortened V by 3 bases and J by 8 bases, and 10 bases separated the two germline ends. CDR1 is MNHEY and CDR2 is SMNVEV in the germline V gene (reference sequence). The CDR3 nucleotides are TGTGCCAGCAGTTTTGGAGGGGACGGCTACACCTTC. This codes for CASSFGGDGYTF.

Concerning this clone: The identical CDR3 is also encoded by other nucleotide sequences in the sample. V and J are TRBV11-2 and TRBJ2-3; TRBD2 aligns across 10 bases. CDR1 SGHAT and CDR2 FQNNGV come from the germline V gene. Losses at the gene ends were 4 bases for V and 3 bases for J; bases not matched to a gene: 7. This CDR3 spans 16 amino acids. The CDR3 reads CASSSLAGGGTDTQYF. For the CDR3, the DNA is TGTGCCAGCAGCTCGTTAGCGGGAGGAGGGACAGATACGCAGTATTTT.

The chain carries TRBV29-1 and TRBJ2-2; D gene uncertain. Trimming took 7 bases from V and 0 from J, leaving 15 bases between them. The length of the CDR3 is 15 residues. CDR1 and CDR2 from the germline V gene are SQVTM and ANQGSEA. DNA for the CDR3: TGCAGCGCCACCCTGAGTCTTACGAACACCGGGGAGCTGTTTTTT. Amino acids: CSATLSLTNTGELFF.

This clone occurred a few times. The rearrangement uses TRBV11-2 and TRBJ1-2; 7 positions match TRBD1. V lost 5 bases to trimming and J lost 0 bases; unmatched junction nucleotides: 3. CDR1 and CDR2 (germline): SGHAT, FQNNGV. The CDR3 totals 14 residues. CDR3 in amino acids: CASSRGQSNYGYTF. In nucleotides, the CDR3 is TGTGCCAGCAGCCGGGGACAGTCTAACTATGGCTACACCTTC. Together with reference TRBV11-2 and TRBJ1-2, the CDR3 gives the full variable domain: EAGVAQSPRYKIIEKRQSVAFWCNPISGHATLYWYQQILGQGPKLLIQFQNNGVVDDSQLPKDRFSAERLKGVDSTLKIQPAKLEDSAVYLCASSRGQSNYGYTFGSGTRLTVV.

The chain recombines TRBV9 with TRBJ2-1; 9 nucleotides match TRBD1. CDR1 and CDR2 from the germline V gene are SGDLS and YYNGEE. This CDR3 contains 14 residues. After removal of 4 bases from V and 5 bases from J, the junction contained 4 bases not matched to a gene. The CDR3 spells CASSLRDRDNEQFF. DNA for the CDR3: TGTGCCAGCAGCCTCCGGGACAGGGACAATGAGCAGTTCTTC.

This clone was picked up one time. The rearrangement joins TRBV27 to TRBJ2-1; 14 positions match TRBD2. V lost 5 bases and J lost 0; bases outside the gene matches: 3. There are 17 residues in the CDR3. CDR1 is MNHEY, CDR2 SMNVEV, per germline (reference sequence). The CDR3 DNA follows: TGTGCCAGCAGTCCGGGACTAGCGGGGGTCTCCTACAATGAGCAGTTCTTC. It specifies CASSPGLAGVSYNEQFF.

V usage is TRBV5-6 and J usage is TRBJ1-4, with TRBD1 as a possible D gene (6 bases). CDR3 length: 16 residues. CDR1 SGHDT and CDR2 YYEEEE come from the germline V gene. With 2 bases removed from V and 4 bases from J, the gap between germline ends came to 15 bases. CDR3 sequence (DNA): TGTGCCAGCAGCTTTTCCCGGGGAGGGGGTAATGAAAAACTGTTTTTT. Protein: CASSFSRGGGNEKLFF.

J is TRBJ1-1 and V is TRBV10-1; 10 bases are a match to TRBD1. The CDR3 contains 17 residues. Looked up from germline, CDR1 is WNHNN and CDR2 is SYGVQD (reference sequence). The V segment lost 7 bases and the J segment 1 base; nucleotides outside the gene matches: 12. The CDR3 coding sequence is TGCGCCAGCAATTGGGGACAGGGGTCATATAAGAACACTGAAGCTTTCTTT. It encodes CASNWGQGSYKNTEAFF.

CDR3 amino acids: CASSLGQGASSGYEQYF. The CDR3 nucleotides are TGCGCCAGCAGCTTGGGACAGGGGGCCTCCTCGGGGTACGAGCAGTACTTC. The rearrangement joins TRBV5-1 to TRBJ2-7, with 10 nucleotides matching TRBD1. V lost 0 bases and J lost 4; bases outside the gene matches: 10. The CDR3 is 17 residues long. Germline CDR1 and CDR2: SGHRS and YFSETQ.

The J gene is TRBJ2-7, the V gene TRBV7-2; D is unresolved. The germline V gene encodes CDR1 SGHTA and CDR2 FQGNSA. The CDR3 runs to 13 residues. Trimming shortened V by 1 base and J by 3 bases, and 7 bases separated the two germline ends. The CDR3 loop reads CASSLGGFYEQYF. The CDR3 coding sequence is TGTGCCAGCAGCTTAGGAGGCTTCTACGAGCAGTACTTC.

The CDR3 sequence: CASSSAPGLGEETQYF. In nucleotides, the CDR3 is TGCGCCAGCAGTTCAGCCCCCGGACTAGGAGAAGAGACCCAGTACTTC. The V call is TRBV5-1, the J call TRBJ2-5; 7 positions match TRBD2. Germline CDR1 and CDR2: SGHRS and YFSETQ. The CDR3 is 16 residues long. Unmatched junction bases numbered 13, after V lost 5 bases and J lost 3 bases.

This chain links TRBV10-3 with TRBJ2-7, with 8 bases fitting TRBD2. This CDR3 has 13 amino acids. The germline V gene has CDR1 ENHRY and CDR2 SYGVKD. V lost 6 bases, J lost 6 bases, and 7 bases stayed unmatched. For the CDR3, the DNA is TGTGCCATCAGAAGCGGGAGTGGGAGCGAGCAGTACTTC. Protein: CAIRSGSGSEQYF.

The chain links TRBV7-9 to TRBJ2-5; 10 bases fit TRBD2. This CDR3 spans 17 amino acids. CDR1 and CDR2 from the germline V gene are SEHNR and FQNEAQ (reference sequence). V shed 5 bases and J 2 bases; nucleotides not matched to a gene: 11. CDR3 DNA: TGTGCCAGCAGCCCCGGACTAGCGGCAGGGGGTCAAGAGACCCAGTACTTC. Translating it yields CASSPGLAAGGQETQYF.

The count of this clone is one. CDR3 sequence (DNA): TGTGCCAGTAGTATTGGAGGACTAGGAAAGCCCTCGGCCCAGTACTTC. Protein sequence: CASSIGGLGKPSAQYF. The chain links TRBV19 to TRBJ2-5; 7 bases are a match to TRBD2. V shed 3 bases, J shed 9 bases, and the junction held 16 bases outside the gene matches. Germline CDR1 and CDR2: LNHDA and SQIVND (reference sequence). This CDR3 has 16 residues. The full variable domain, completed using reference TRBV19 and TRBJ2-5, is DGGITQSPKYLFRKEGQNVTLSCEQNLNHDAMYWYRQDPGQGLRLIYYSQIVNDFQKGDIAEGYSVSREKKESFPLTVTSAQKNPTAFYLCASSIGGLGKPSAQYFGPGTRLLVL.

This chain uses TRBV6-5 with TRBJ2-7; 9 bases are a match to TRBD1. Germline-derived CDR1 and CDR2 are MNHEY and SVGAGI. This CDR3 is built from 14 residues. Trimming removed 6 bases from V and 5 bases from J; junction bases left unmatched: 8. The chain's CDR3 is CASSPGQGRNEQYF. The CDR3 nucleotides read TGTGCCAGCAGCCCGGGACAGGGAAGGAACGAGCAGTACTTC.